Given below is one T cell receptor (beta chain) in context. The sample originates from a study of shared clonotypes between healthy human individuals. About the study: For every donor, three CD4 naive, three CD4 memory, two CD8 naive and one CD8 memory plates were used.

The deep-level immunoSEQ assay was used. Authors' data handling: Filtering was not the same, since immunoSEQ gave junction-only sequences without quality scores. Sequencing was performed with immunoSEQ multiplex PCR; in TCRdb, only in-frame clones are kept and a portion is missing. V, J and clone size are those of that table, while D and trimming were read from the DNA. The sample includes approximately 2.4 million clones, approximately 94% of them seen just once. Into CD45RA+ naive and CD45RA-negative memory subsets, the CD4+ cells were split. Per the germline V gene, CDR1 is LGHNA and CDR2 is YSLEER. This CDR3 is 15 amino acids long. V lost 0 bases to trimming and J lost 6 bases; unmatched junction nucleotides: 6.

This clonotype originated in a man in his late teens or twenties in good health. The sequenced material came from naive CD4+ T cells sorted from blood. As to subset: CD45RA+ positively selected. The V gene is TRBV4-3, the J gene TRBJ2-7, with TRBD2 matching 9 bases. CDR3 residues: CASSQDELAGTEQYF. DNA of the CDR3: TGCGCCAGCAGCCAAGATGAGCTAGCGGGAACCGAGCAGTACTTC.